These 4 T cell receptor beta chains share one sample of origin, sequenced in a study of T cell responses to AZD1222 COVID-19 vaccine. Using immunoSEQ multiplex PCR, the repertoire was profiled, and TCRdb retains in-frame clones only, with some absent. The sample gives approximately 150,000 clones, under 95% of which show up once; approximately 5% is in the top ten. Material: peripheral blood, obtained on day 0 of AZD1222 vaccination. The receptors shown here come from an adult in good health.

The chain has TRBV24-1 and TRBJ2-3; tentative D call: TRBD2 (5 bases). Germline CDR1 KGHDR, CDR2 SFDVKD. V was shortened by 8 bases and J by 2 bases, with 10 bases between the two germline ends. CDR3 size: 13 residues. CDR3: CATKDGNTDTQYF. The CDR3 nucleotides are TGTGCCACCAAGGACGGGAACACAGATACGCAGTATTTT.

CDR3 region: CASSLFLGEMGSPLHF. In DNA form, the CDR3 reads TGTGCCAGCAGCTTGTTTCTGGGAGAAATGGGTTCACCCCTCCACTTT. J is TRBJ1-6 and V is TRBV5-6; no definite D call. The V gene lost 1 base and the J gene lost 9 bases, with 17 bases spanning the gap. The CDR3 is made up of 16 amino acids. Germline values: CDR1 SGHDT, CDR2 YYEEEE.

This chain links TRBV3-1 (or the pseudogene TRBV3-2) with TRBJ2-1; 8 bases are a match to TRBD2. The CDR3 sequence is 15 residues long. The germline V gene has CDR1 LGHDT and CDR2 YNNKEL (reference sequence). The J segment lost 7 bases and the V segment lost 1 base, leaving 6 bases of the junction unmatched. The CDR3 nucleotides read TGTGCCAGCAGCCAAGGGCGCGGGAGGTCGAATGAGCAGTTCTTC. Its translation: CASSQGRGRSNEQFF.

The genes are TRBV28 and TRBJ1-2, with unresolved D. Germline-derived CDR1 and CDR2 are MDHEN and SYDVKM. V was trimmed by 3 bases and J by 4 bases, leaving 9 bases between them. This CDR3 is built from 13 residues. For the CDR3, the DNA is TGTGCCAGCAGTTTCAAGTATAGCTATGGCTACACCTTC. As protein: CASSFKYSYGYTF.